The 9 T cell receptor beta chains given below trace back to one sample, sequenced in a study of CD8+CD57+ T cells in acquired aplastic anemia. Both TCR beta VDJ combination and CDR3 sequence profiling were carried out. Genomic DNA was the template for this profiling. TCRdb re-called the reads with MiXCR, one entry per CDR3 protein. The sample lists about 110,000 distinct CDR3 sequences; approximately 49% were seen once. The source material was sorted CD4+, CD8+, or CD8+CD57+ T cells (not recorded which) from PBMCs. The origin of the receptors is a human donor in good health, serving as a control.

V and J are TRBV7-8 and TRBJ1-2; no clear D gene. Deletions cut 1 base from V and 5 bases from J, with 11 bases between. Germline CDR1 and CDR2: SGHVS and FQNEAQ. The CDR3 is made up of 14 amino acids. CDR3 residues: CASSLGLSLYGYTF. CDR3 bases: TGTGCCAGCAGCTTAGGTCTCAGCCTTTATGGCTACACCTTC.

In regard to this clonotype: Germline is not matched at one junction end, which may reflect a read error. The chain carries TRBV6-1 and TRBJ2-1; 10 nucleotides agree with TRBD2. The length of the CDR3 is 16 residues. Germline assignment: CDR1 MNHNS and CDR2 SASEGT. CDR3 sequence: CASSTASGGSYSEQFF. CDR3 nucleotide sequence: TGTGCCAGCAGTACGGCTAGCGGGGGCTCCTACAGTGAGCAGTTCTTC.

Ten or more counts support this clonotype. V and J are TRBV11-2 and TRBJ1-1; TRBD1 is a possible D gene (5 bases). Germline CDR1 reads SGHAT; CDR2 reads FQNNGV. With 5 bases removed from V and 1 base from J, the gap between germline ends came to 14 bases. This CDR3 contains 15 residues. CDR3 sequence reads: CASSLIRGSNTEAFF. CDR3 coding DNA: TGTGCCAGCAGCCTTATCCGGGGGTCGAACACTGAAGCTTTCTTT.

This clonotype was counted many times. V gene TRBV4-2 combines with J gene TRBJ2-3; D is perhaps TRBD1 or TRBD2 (7 bases each). V was clipped by 4 bases and J by 4 bases, with 21 bases between them. This CDR3 comprises 17 residues. Per germline, CDR1 LGHNA and CDR2 YNFKEQ. In nucleotides, the CDR3 is TGTGCCAGCAGCCGGATAGGGGGCGGGGGAGTTGCAGATACGCAGTATTTT. The encoded protein is CASSRIGGGGVADTQYF.

This chain connects TRBV7-8 to TRBJ2-5; D remains unclear. The CDR3 has 13 residues. The germline V and J ends were trimmed by 2 bases and 6 bases, with 10 bases remaining between them. Germline V gene data show CDR1 as SGHVS and CDR2 as FQNEAQ. The CDR3 loop reads CASSLSVGKTQYF. In nucleotides, the CDR3 is TGTGCCAGCAGCTTAAGTGTGGGAAAGACCCAGTACTTC. Based on the CDR3 plus reference TRBV7-8 and TRBJ2-5, the full variable domain is GAGVSQSPRYKVAKRGQDVALRCDPISGHVSLFWYQQALGQGPEFLTYFQNEAQLDKSGLPSDRFFAERPEGSVSTLKIQRTQQEDSAVYLCASSLSVGKTQYFGPGTRLLVL.

The chain has TRBV20-1 and TRBJ1-2; 10 positions agree with TRBD1. Germline CDR1 reads DFQATT; CDR2 reads SNEGSKA (reference sequence). V dropped 3 bases and J dropped 6; count of bases not matched to a gene: 7. This CDR3 has 14 residues. The CDR3 coding sequence is TGCAGTGCTAGTTCGGAGACAGGGGGCCATGGCTACACCTTC. Translation gives CSASSETGGHGYTF.

In its sample, this clonotype was seen many times. The chain links TRBV20-1 to TRBJ1-1, with TRBD1 matching 8 bases. V dropped 0 bases and J dropped 4; count of bases not matched to a gene: 10. The CDR3 loop spans 16 amino acids. CDR1 is DFQATT and CDR2 is SNEGSKA in the germline V gene (reference sequence). The CDR3 loop is CSARDLQGAGGTEAFF. The DNA of the CDR3 is TGCAGTGCTAGAGATCTCCAGGGGGCGGGTGGCACTGAAGCTTTCTTT.

A few counts support this clonotype. This rearrangement joins TRBV25-1 to TRBJ2-7, with D tentatively TRBD1 (5 bases). The germline V and J ends were trimmed by 3 bases and 2 bases, with 20 bases remaining between them. Germline-derived CDR1 and CDR2 are MGHDK and SYGVNS. The CDR3 length is 17 residues. CDR3 DNA sequence: TGTGCCAGCAGTGAGAATCCAAATCAGGGTGGACCCTACGAGCAGTACTTC. This gives the protein CASSENPNQGGPYEQYF.

The DNA for the CDR3 is TGCAGCGTAGGACCCGGGACAGGGATAGAGACCCAGTACTTC. The encoded protein is CSVGPGTGIETQYF. The chain combines TRBV29-1 with TRBJ2-5; 9 bases fit TRBD1. Germline lookup yields CDR1 SQVTM and CDR2 ANQGSEA. V lost 6 bases and J lost 4; bases outside the gene matches: 9. CDR3 length: 14 residues.